Listed below are T cell receptor beta chains from one sample, sequenced in a study of shared clonotypes between healthy human individuals. Repertoires were generated with immunoSEQ multiplex PCR, while TCRdb's copy carries only in-frame clones and drops some. The sample has under 2,500,000 clones; approximately 95% are singletons. The sequencing input was naive CD4+ T cells sorted from blood. All receptors derive from a man aged 18 to 30 in good health. CDR3s include the opening cysteine and the closing phenylalanine or tryptophan. D genes are given only for firm matches. Clone size is given for some rows only: seen once, a few or many times, or a class if the clone is expanded.

clone_size j_call d_call v_call cdr3_nt cdr3_aa
NA TRBJ2-7 NA TRBV14 TGTGCCAGCAGCCTCGGCTACGAGCAGTACTTC CASSLGYEQYF
NA TRBJ2-1 TRBD2 TRBV5-1 TGCGCCAGCCATTCTCCGGGACTAGTAAAGAATGAGCAGTTCTTC CASHSPGLVKNEQFF
NA TRBJ2-3 NA TRBV2 TGTGCCAGCGGGGACGACCGCACGTATACGCAGTATTTT CASGDDRTYTQYF
NA TRBJ1-1 NA TRBV5-1 TGCGCCAGCAGCATCGGACAAGAAAACACTGAAGCTTTCTTT CASSIGQENTEAFF
NA TRBJ2-2 NA TRBV19 TGTGCCAGTAGTATCTCCCGGCAGACCACCGGGGAGCTGTTTTTT CASSISRQTTGELFF
NA TRBJ2-5 TRBD1 TRBV18 TGTGCCAGCTCACCTCAGGGGGACGAGACCCAGTACTTC CASSPQGDETQYF
NA TRBJ2-7 TRBD1 TRBV2 TGTGCCAGCAAGACAGGGTCCTACGAGCAGTACTTC CASKTGSYEQYF
once TRBJ2-7 NA TRBV7-9 TGTGCCAGCAGCTCAAGAAACCAGGGCTACGAGCAGTACTTC CASSSRNQGYEQYF
NA TRBJ1-2 NA TRBV30 TGTGCCTGGAGTGAGACGGGAAACTATGGCTACACCTTC CAWSETGNYGYTF
NA TRBJ2-7 NA TRBV7-2 TGTGCCAGCAGCGCCATCACCTACGAGCAGTACTTC CASSAITYEQYF
NA TRBJ2-2 NA TRBV11-3 TGTGCCAGCAGCTCCTCCTCGGGGAAGGACGGGGAGCTGTTTTTT CASSSSSGKDGELFF
NA TRBJ1-2 TRBD1 TRBV2 TGTGCCAGCCGTTCGGCAGGGACAGGGGGGGGTGGCTACACCTTC CASRSAGTGGGGYTF
NA TRBJ2-1 TRBD2 TRBV5-1 TGCGCCAGCAGCTTGGAAACTAGCGGCTCCTACAATGAGCAGTTCTTC CASSLETSGSYNEQFF
NA TRBJ1-2 NA TRBV5-1 TGCGCCAGCAGCTGGGCCCCAACGGGGTTGGGCTATGGCTACACCTTC CASSWAPTGLGYGYTF
once TRBJ2-3 TRBD2 TRBV29-1 TGCAGCGCCCGGGACGGGACTACATCTAGCACAGATACGCAGTATTTT CSARDGTTSSTDTQYF
NA TRBJ1-5 NA TRBV18 TGTGCCAGCTCACCTGGGGCTAGTCAGCCCCAGCATTTT CASSPGASQPQHF
NA TRBJ2-3 NA TRBV25-1 TGTGCCAGCAGTGTGACAGATACGCAGTATTTT CASSVTDTQYF
NA TRBJ1-2 TRBD1 TRBV6-5 TGTGCCAGCAGCACTACAGGGGGCGGTGGCTACACCTTC CASSTTGGGGYTF
NA TRBJ2-7 NA TRBV6-6 TGTGCCAGCAGTTACAGGGGCCCTAACTCCTACGAGCAGTACTTC CASSYRGPNSYEQYF
NA TRBJ1-2 NA TRBV6-1 TGTGCCAGCAGGGGGGATGTTGGTAGACAATATGGCTACACCTTC CASRGDVGRQYGYTF
once TRBJ2-6 NA TRBV14 TGTGCCAGCAGCCAAGTTCGGTCTGGGGCCAACGTCCTGACTTTC CASSQVRSGANVLTF
once TRBJ1-2 TRBD1 TRBV5-8 TGTGCCAGCAGCTCCGGGACAGGGGGCGTTTTGTATGGCTACACCTTC CASSSGTGGVLYGYTF
NA TRBJ2-1 NA TRBV28 TGTGCCAGCAGTTTTAGTAGTAGAGAGGGGATAGGCAATGAGCAGTTCTTC CASSFSSREGIGNEQFF
NA TRBJ2-7 NA TRBV2 TGTGCCAGCAGTCCACGGGTAGATTCCTACGAGCAGTACTTC CASSPRVDSYEQYF
few TRBJ1-5 TRBD1 TRBV30 TGTGCCTATTCAAAGGGGGCTAATCAGCCCCAGCATTTT CAYSKGANQPQHF
NA TRBJ2-5 TRBD2 TRBV5-5 TGTGCCAGCAGCCGAACTAGCGGGGGAGGAGAGACCCAGTACTTC CASSRTSGGGETQYF
NA TRBJ2-3 NA TRBV30 TGTGCCTGGAGTGGGGCGGGAAATGAGTATACGCAGTATTTT CAWSGAGNEYTQYF
NA TRBJ2-1 NA TRBV2 TGTGCCAGTAAGGCGGGACCTAGACAGAATGAGCAGTTCTTC CASKAGPRQNEQFF
NA TRBJ2-1 TRBD2 TRBV27 TGTGCCAGCCGGACTAGCGGGAATAGTTGGTTAGATGAGCAGTTCTTC CASRTSGNSWLDEQFF
NA TRBJ2-2 TRBD1 TRBV6-1 TGTGCCAGCAAGGGACAGGCACTCACCGGGGAGCTGTTTTTT CASKGQALTGELFF
NA TRBJ2-2 TRBD2 TRBV7-2 TGTGCCAGCAGTCTGGGAGGGGCCGGGGAGCTGTTTTTT CASSLGGAGELFF
once TRBJ1-4 NA TRBV5-4 TGTGCCAGCAGCTTGGACGGTGAAAAACTGTTTTTT CASSLDGEKLFF
NA TRBJ2-5 TRBD2 TRBV10-3 TGTGCCATCAGTACTAGCGGGGGGGCGGGAGAGACCCAGTACTTC CAISTSGGAGETQYF
NA TRBJ1-6 NA TRBV7-3 TGTGCCAGCAGCGACGATAGGGGGGAAAATAATTCACCCCTCCACTTT CASSDDRGENNSPLHF
NA TRBJ1-1 NA TRBV10-3 TGTGCCATCAGTGAGTCAGAGGGTGTCATGAACACTGAAGCTTTCTTT CAISESEGVMNTEAFF
NA TRBJ1-4 TRBD1 TRBV5-6 TGTGCCAGCAGCTGGGGACCCCAGGGGGCGGGAGATGAAAAACTGTTTTTT CASSWGPQGAGDEKLFF
NA TRBJ2-2 TRBD2 TRBV5-6 TGTGCCAGCAGCGCTCAGGGCGGGAGAAACACCGGGGAGCTGTTTTTT CASSAQGGRNTGELFF
NA TRBJ2-7 TRBD2 TRBV7-8 TGTGCCAGCAGCCCCGGGAGGAACTCCTACGAGCAGTACTTC CASSPGRNSYEQYF
NA TRBJ2-7 TRBD2 TRBV6-6 TGTGCCAGCAGTTACTCGAAAGAGCGGGAGAGGTACGAGCAGTACTTC CASSYSKERERYEQYF
NA TRBJ2-3 NA TRBV5-6 TGTGCCAGCAGCTTCGCGGATACGCAGTATTTT CASSFADTQYF